The rows below give T cell receptor beta chains drawn from one sample of a study of cytomegalovirus exposure and HLA in healthy donors. Profiled with immunoSEQ multiplex PCR; TCRdb holds only in-frame clones, not every one. In the table there are some 170,000 clones, more than 65% of which are singletons. Source material: PBMCs. Receptor source: a woman younger than 45 in good health and CMV-seronegative. Each CDR3 is given without its conserved first and last residue. Size values are once, few and many counts, or a class for expanded clones, and some rows have none.

>12|TRBJ1-5|TRBV2|NA
ASYRDLGNQPQH
>14|TRBJ2-5|TRBV27|few
ASSLFSGTGVETQY
>14|TRBJ2-5|TRBV14|once
ASSQGFVSFQETQY
>13|TRBJ2-3|TRBV5-1|NA
ASSSTRGSTDTQY
>14|TRBJ2-6|TRBV5-1|NA
ASTLTGSQGANVLT
>14|TRBJ2-7|TRBV7-8|NA
ASSLARRGSSYEQY
>13|TRBJ2-7|TRBV2|few
ASSDQGTGFSEQY
>13|TRBJ1-2|TRBV27|NA
AGTATGGERNGYT
>13|TRBJ2-1|TRBV6-1|NA
ASSERGQTYNEQF
>14|TRBJ2-5|TRBV7-7|NA
ASSLGLAGDYETQY
>11|TRBJ1-2|TRBV29-1|NA
SVEPRGAYGYP
>13|TRBJ2-7|TRBV5-1|NA
ASSFPGTETYEQY
>11|TRBJ1-1|TRBV7-3|NA
ASSSTPNTEAF
>10|TRBJ2-7|TRBV28|NA
ASSSRSYEQY
>12|TRBJ2-3|TRBV18|NA
ASSPMRVADTQY
>12|TRBJ2-7|TRBV5-8|NA
ASSLDRGGDEQY
>17|TRBJ2-3|TRBV4-1|NA
ASSQDLRGTSGGPDTQY
>10|TRBJ1-1|TRBV19|NA
ASSTRGTEAF
>14|TRBJ2-1|TRBV4-2|NA
ASSRRGPSSYNEQF
>12|TRBJ1-5|TRBV30|NA
AWGAGDSNQPQH
>14|TRBJ2-7|TRBV7-2|NA
ASSRQTGGSSYEQY
>12|TRBJ1-1|TRBV6-5|NA
ASSEQGPLTEAF
>12|TRBJ1-2|TRBV6-1|NA
ASRWTGANYGYT
>13|TRBJ2-3|TRBV27|NA
ASSLGGGSTDTQY
>11|TRBJ2-7|TRBV2|few
ASSEGLGGEQY
>13|TRBJ1-2|TRBV28|NA
ASSFTQRANYGYT
>12|TRBJ2-7|TRBV30|NA
AWSGWQGAYEQY
>15|NA|TRBV7-9|NA
ASSLASQRTPNYEQY